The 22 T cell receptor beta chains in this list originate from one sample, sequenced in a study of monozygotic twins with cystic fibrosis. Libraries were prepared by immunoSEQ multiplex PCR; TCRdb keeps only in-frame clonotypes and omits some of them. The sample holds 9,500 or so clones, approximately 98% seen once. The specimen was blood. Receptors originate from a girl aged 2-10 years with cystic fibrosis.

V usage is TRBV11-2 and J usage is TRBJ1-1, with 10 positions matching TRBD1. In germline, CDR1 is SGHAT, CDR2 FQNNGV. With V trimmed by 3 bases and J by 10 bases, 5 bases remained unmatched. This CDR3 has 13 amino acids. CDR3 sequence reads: CASSFGGQGVAFF. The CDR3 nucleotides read TGTGCCAGCAGCTTCGGAGGACAGGGGGTAGCTTTCTTT.

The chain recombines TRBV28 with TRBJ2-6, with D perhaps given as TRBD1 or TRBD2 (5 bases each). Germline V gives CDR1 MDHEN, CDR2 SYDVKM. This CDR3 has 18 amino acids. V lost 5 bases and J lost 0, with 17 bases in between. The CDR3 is CASSLPGGYGSGANVLTF. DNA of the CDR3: TGTGCCAGCAGTCTCCCTGGGGGTTACGGCTCTGGGGCCAACGTCCTGACTTTC.

The DNA of the CDR3 is TGTGCCAGCAGCTTGTCCTGGGCGGGACAGCATGAAGCTTTCTTT. Translation: CASSLSWAGQHEAFF. The gene calls are TRBV5-6 and TRBJ1-1; 7 nucleotides align to TRBD1. J lost 7 bases, V lost 1 base, and 10 bases had no gene match. This CDR3 has 15 amino acids. Germline assignment: CDR1 SGHDT and CDR2 YYEEEE.

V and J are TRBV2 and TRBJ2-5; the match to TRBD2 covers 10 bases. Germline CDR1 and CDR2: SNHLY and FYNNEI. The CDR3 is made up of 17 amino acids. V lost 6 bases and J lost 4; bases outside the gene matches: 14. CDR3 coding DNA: TGTGCCAGCAGCCCAATCAGACCGGGACTAGCGAGAGAGACCCAGTACTTC. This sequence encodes CASSPIRPGLARETQYF.

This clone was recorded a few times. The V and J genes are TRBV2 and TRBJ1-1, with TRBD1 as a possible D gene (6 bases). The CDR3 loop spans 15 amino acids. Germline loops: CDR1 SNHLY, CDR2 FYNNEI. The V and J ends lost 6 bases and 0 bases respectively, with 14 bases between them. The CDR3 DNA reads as TGTGCCAGCAGAAGTACCGCAGGGGTGAACACTGAAGCTTTCTTT. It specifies CASRSTAGVNTEAFF. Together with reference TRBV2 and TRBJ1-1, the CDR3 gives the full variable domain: EPEVTQTPSHQVTQMGQEVILRCVPISNHLYFYWYRQILGQKVEFLVSFYNNEISEKSEIFDDQFSVERPDGSNFTLKIRSTKLEDSAMYFCASRSTAGVNTEAFFGQGTRLTVV.

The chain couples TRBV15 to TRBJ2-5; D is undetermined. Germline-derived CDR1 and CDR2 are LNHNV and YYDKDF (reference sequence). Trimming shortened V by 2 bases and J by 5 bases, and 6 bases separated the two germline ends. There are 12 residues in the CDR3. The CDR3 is CATSRPTETQYF. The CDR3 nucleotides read TGTGCCACCAGCAGACCGACGGAGACCCAGTACTTC.

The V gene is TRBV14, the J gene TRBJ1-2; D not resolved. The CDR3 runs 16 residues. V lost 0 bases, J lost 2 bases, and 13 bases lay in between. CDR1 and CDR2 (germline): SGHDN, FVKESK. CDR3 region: CASSQDLRVPNYGYTF. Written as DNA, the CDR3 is TGTGCCAGCAGCCAAGATCTGCGGGTGCCCAACTATGGCTACACCTTC.

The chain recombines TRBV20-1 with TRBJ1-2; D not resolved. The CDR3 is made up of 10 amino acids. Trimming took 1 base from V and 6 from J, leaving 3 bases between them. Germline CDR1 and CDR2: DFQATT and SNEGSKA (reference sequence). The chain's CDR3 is CSARGDGYTF. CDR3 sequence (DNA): TGCAGTGCTAGAGGAGATGGCTACACCTTC.

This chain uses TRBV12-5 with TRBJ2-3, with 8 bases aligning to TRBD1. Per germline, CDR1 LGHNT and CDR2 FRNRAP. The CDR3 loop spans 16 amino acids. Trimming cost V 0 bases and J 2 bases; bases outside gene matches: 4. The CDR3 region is CASGLVLTGDTDTQYF. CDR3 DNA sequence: TGTGCTAGTGGTTTGGTACTGACAGGGGACACAGATACGCAGTATTTT.

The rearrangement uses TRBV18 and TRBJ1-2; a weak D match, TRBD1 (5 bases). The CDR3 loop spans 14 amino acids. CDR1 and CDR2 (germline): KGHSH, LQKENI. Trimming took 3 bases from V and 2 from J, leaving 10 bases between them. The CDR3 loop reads CASSPFGGNYGYTF. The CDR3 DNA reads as TGTGCCAGCTCACCTTTCGGGGGAAACTATGGCTACACCTTC.

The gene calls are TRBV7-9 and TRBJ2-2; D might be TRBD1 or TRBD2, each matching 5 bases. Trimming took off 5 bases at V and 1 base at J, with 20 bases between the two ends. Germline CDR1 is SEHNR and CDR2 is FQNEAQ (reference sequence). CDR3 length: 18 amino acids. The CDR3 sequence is CASSAKPPGRKNTGELFF. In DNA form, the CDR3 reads TGTGCCAGCAGCGCAAAACCCCCGGGACGGAAGAACACCGGGGAGCTGTTTTTT. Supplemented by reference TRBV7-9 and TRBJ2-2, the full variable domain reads DTGVSQNPRHKITKRGQNVTFRCDPISEHNRLYWYRQTLGQGPEFLTYFQNEAQLEKSRLLSDRFSAERPKGSFSTLEIQRTEQGDSAMYLCASSAKPPGRKNTGELFFGEGSRLTVL.

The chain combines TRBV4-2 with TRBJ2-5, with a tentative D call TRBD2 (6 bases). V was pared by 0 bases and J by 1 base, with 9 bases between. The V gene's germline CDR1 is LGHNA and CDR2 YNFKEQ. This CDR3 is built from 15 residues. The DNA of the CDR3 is TGTGCCAGCAGCCAAGATCGGGGGTCCCAAGAGACCCAGTACTTC. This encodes CASSQDRGSQETQYF.

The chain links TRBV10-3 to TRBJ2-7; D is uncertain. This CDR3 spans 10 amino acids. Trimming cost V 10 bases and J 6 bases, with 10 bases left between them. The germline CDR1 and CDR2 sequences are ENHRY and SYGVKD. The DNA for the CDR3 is TGTGCCACCCGGTCGGCCGAGCAGTACTTC. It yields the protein CATRSAEQYF.

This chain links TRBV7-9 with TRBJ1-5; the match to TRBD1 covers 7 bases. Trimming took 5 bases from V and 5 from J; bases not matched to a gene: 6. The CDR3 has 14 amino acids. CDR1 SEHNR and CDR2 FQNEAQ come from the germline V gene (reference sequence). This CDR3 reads CASSPTGAHQPQHF. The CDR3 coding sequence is TGTGCCAGCAGCCCTACAGGGGCACATCAGCCCCAGCATTTT.

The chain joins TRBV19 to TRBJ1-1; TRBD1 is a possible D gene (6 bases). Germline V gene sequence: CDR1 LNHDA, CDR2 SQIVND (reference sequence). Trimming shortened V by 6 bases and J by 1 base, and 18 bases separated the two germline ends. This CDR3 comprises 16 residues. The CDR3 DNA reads TGTGCCAGTAGGGAAGAAACAGGGAGTGCGAACACTGAAGCTTTCTTT. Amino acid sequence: CASREETGSANTEAFF.

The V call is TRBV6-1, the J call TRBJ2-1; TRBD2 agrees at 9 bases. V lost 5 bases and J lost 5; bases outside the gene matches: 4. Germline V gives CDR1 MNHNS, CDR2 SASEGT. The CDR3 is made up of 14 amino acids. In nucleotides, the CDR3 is TGTGCCAGCAGTCGTGAGCGGGGGGACAATGAGCAGTTCTTC. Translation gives CASSRERGDNEQFF.

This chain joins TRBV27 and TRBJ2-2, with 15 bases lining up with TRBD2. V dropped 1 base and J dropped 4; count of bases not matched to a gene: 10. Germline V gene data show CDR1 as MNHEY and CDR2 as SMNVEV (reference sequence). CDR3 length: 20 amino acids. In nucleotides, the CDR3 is TGTGCCAGCAGTTTATACAGGACTAGCGGGAGGGCCCGGGGCACCGGGGAGCTGTTTTTT. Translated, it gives CASSLYRTSGRARGTGELFF.

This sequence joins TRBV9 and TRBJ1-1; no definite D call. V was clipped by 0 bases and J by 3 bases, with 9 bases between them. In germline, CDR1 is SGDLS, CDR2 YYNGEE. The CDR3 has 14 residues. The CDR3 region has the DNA TGTGCCAGCAGCGTAGGTTCAGCCTACACTGAAGCTTTCTTT. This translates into CASSVGSAYTEAFF.

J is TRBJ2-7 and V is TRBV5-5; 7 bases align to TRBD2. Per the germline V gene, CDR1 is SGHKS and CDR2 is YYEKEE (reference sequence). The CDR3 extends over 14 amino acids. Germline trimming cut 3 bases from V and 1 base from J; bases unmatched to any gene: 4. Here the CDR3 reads CASSSSGMSYEQYF. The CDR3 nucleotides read TGTGCCAGCAGCTCTAGCGGCATGTCCTACGAGCAGTACTTC. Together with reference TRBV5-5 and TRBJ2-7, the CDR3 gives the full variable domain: DAGVTQSPTHLIKTRGQQVTLRCSPISGHKSVSWYQQVLGQGPQFIFQYYEKEERGRGNFPDRFSARQFPNYSSELNVNALLLGDSALYLCASSSSGMSYEQYFGPGTRLTVT.

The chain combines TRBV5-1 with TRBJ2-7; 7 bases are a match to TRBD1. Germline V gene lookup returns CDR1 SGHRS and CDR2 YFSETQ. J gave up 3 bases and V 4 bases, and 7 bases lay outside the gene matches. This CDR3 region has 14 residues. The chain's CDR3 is CASSPPGQNYEQYF. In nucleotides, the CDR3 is TGCGCCAGCAGCCCCCCGGGACAGAACTACGAGCAGTACTTC.

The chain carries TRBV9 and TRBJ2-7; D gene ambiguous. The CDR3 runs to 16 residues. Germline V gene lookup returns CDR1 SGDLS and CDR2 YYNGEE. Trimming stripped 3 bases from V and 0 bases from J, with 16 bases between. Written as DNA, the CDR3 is TGTGCCAGCAGCGCCGGCCCGGCGACGAGCTCCTACGAGCAGTACTTC. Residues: CASSAGPATSSYEQYF.

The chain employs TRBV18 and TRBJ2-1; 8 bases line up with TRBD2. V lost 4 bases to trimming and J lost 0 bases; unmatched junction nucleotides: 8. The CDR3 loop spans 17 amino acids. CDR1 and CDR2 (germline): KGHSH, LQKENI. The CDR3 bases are TGTGCCAGCTCACTATCTAGCGGGTTGAGCTCCTACAATGAGCAGTTCTTC. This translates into CASSLSSGLSSYNEQFF.